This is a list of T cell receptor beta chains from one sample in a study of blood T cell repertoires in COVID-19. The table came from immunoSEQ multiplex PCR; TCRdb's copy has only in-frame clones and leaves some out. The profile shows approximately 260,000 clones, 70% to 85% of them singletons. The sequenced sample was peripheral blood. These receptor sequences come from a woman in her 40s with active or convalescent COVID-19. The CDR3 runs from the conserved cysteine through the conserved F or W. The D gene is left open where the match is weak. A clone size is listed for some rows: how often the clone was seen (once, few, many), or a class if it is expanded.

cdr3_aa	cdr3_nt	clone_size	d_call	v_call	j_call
CASSELAGGPDTQYF	TGTGCCAGCAGTGAACTAGCGGGGGGGCCAGATACGCAGTATTTT	NA	TRBD2	TRBV2	TRBJ2-3
CASSFGGREQYF	TGTGCCAGCAGTTTTGGGGGGAGGGAGCAGTACTTC	few	NA	TRBV27	TRBJ2-7
CASRTLAGATGELFF	TGTGCCAGCAGGACGCTAGCAGGGGCCACCGGGGAGCTGTTTTTT	NA	NA	TRBV6-5	TRBJ2-2
CASSSVPVLAGELFF	TGTGCCAGCAGCTCCGTCCCCGTTCTAGCGGGGGAGCTGTTTTTT	NA	NA	TRBV11-2	TRBJ2-2
CASSQMGDRGGYTF	TGCGCCAGCAGCCAGATGGGGGACAGGGGAGGCTACACCTTC	NA	TRBD1	TRBV4-1	TRBJ1-2
CASSMYGLPTNEKLFF	TGTGCCAGTAGTATGTATGGACTCCCAACTAATGAAAAACTGTTTTTT	NA	NA	TRBV19	TRBJ1-4
CASSLSADSYNSPLHF	TGTGCCAGCAGCCTGTCCGCGGACTCCTATAATTCACCCCTCCACTTT	NA	NA	TRBV3-1/TRBV3-2	TRBJ1-6
CASSQDLGSGGALEETQYF	TGCGCCAGCAGCCAAGATTTGGGTTCGGGGGGGGCCCTGGAAGAGACCCAGTACTTC	NA	TRBD2	TRBV4-1	TRBJ2-5
CASSTRQGVGTGELFF	TGTGCCAGTAGTACCCGACAGGGGGTGGGCACCGGGGAGCTGTTTTTT	NA	TRBD1	TRBV19	TRBJ2-2
CATSDSQGFSYNEQFF	TGTGCCACCAGTGACTCACAGGGGTTCTCCTACAATGAGCAGTTCTTC	NA	TRBD1	TRBV24-1	TRBJ2-1
CASSARLAGGRGELFF	TGTGCCAGCAGCGCTAGACTAGCGGGGGGTCGGGGGGAGCTGTTTTTT	NA	TRBD2	TRBV9	TRBJ2-2
CASSPSGNEHIGYTF	TGTGCCAGCTCACCATCGGGGAATGAACACATAGGCTACACCTTC	NA	NA	TRBV18	TRBJ1-2
CASSPRTGGKAFF	TGTGCCAGCAGTCCGAGGACAGGGGGCAAAGCTTTCTTT	NA	TRBD1	TRBV12-3/TRBV12-4	TRBJ1-1
CASSLATSGSSYNEQFF	TGTGCCAGCAGCTTAGCAACTAGCGGGAGCTCCTACAATGAGCAGTTCTTC	NA	TRBD2	TRBV11-3	TRBJ2-1
CASSQGTGRDNEKLFF	TGTGCCAGCAGCCAGGGGACAGGCCGGGACAATGAAAAACTGTTTTTT	NA	TRBD1	TRBV4-2	TRBJ1-4
CASSLAVTNTEAFF	TGTGCCAGCAGCTTAGCCGTCACTAACACTGAAGCTTTCTTT	NA	NA	TRBV13	TRBJ1-1
CSVEVVGRAKPSGANVLTF	TGCAGCGTTGAAGTAGTCGGCAGGGCAAAACCTTCTGGGGCCAACGTCCTGACTTTC	NA	NA	TRBV29-1	TRBJ2-6
CASSLGGGTGELFF	TGTGCCAGCAGCTTAGGTGGGGGGACCGGGGAGCTGTTTTTT	few	NA	TRBV7-9	TRBJ2-2
CASSEIVYSPLHF	TGTGCCAGCAGCGAGATAGTCTATTCACCCCTCCACTTT	NA	NA	TRBV6-4	TRBJ1-6
CASSPGLIGEQFF	TGTGCCAGCAGCCCCGGACTAATCGGCGAGCAGTTCTTC	NA	NA	TRBV6-5	TRBJ2-1
CASSLQQGYGYTF	TGTGCCAGCAGTTTACAACAGGGCTATGGCTACACCTTC	NA	NA	TRBV28	TRBJ1-2
CASSWDREGYTF	TGTGCCAGCAGTTGGGACAGGGAGGGCTACACCTTC	NA	TRBD1	TRBV7-9	TRBJ1-2
CASSHRDCTHTQYF	TGTGCCAGCAGTCATCGGGACTGCACACATACGCAGTATTTT	NA	NA	TRBV6-8	TRBJ2-3
CASSQLDRSGELFF	TGTGCCAGCAGCCAATTAGACAGGTCCGGGGAGCTGTTTTTT	NA	NA	TRBV3-1/TRBV3-2	TRBJ2-2
CASSQDRGRSGETQYF	TGTGCCAGCAGTCAAGATAGGGGCCGCTCTGGGGAGACCCAGTACTTC	NA	NA	TRBV14	TRBJ2-5
CASSLSRLQETQYF	TGTGCCAGCAGCTTATCTAGGCTCCAAGAGACCCAGTACTTC	many	NA	TRBV7-9	TRBJ2-5
CASSLSVRGDTEAFF	TGTGCCAGCAGTTTATCGGTCAGGGGGGATACTGAAGCTTTCTTT	NA	TRBD1	TRBV27	TRBJ1-1
CAPHRGGELFF	TGTGCCCCTCACCGGGGGGGGGAGCTGTTTTTT	NA	NA	TRBV5-4	TRBJ2-2
CASSEYPEGRTGYTF	TGTGCCAGCAGTGAATATCCGGAGGGGAGGACGGGCTACACCTTC	NA	NA	TRBV25-1	TRBJ1-2
CASRRDGTTGELFF	TGTGCCAGCAGGCGGGACGGTACCACCGGGGAGCTGTTTTTT	NA	NA	TRBV6-4	TRBJ2-2
CASSPPGQGRYGYTF	TGCGCCAGCAGCCCACCGGGACAGGGGCGGTATGGCTACACCTTC	NA	TRBD1	TRBV5-1	TRBJ1-2
CSVVRGQETQYF	TGCAGCGTTGTCCGGGGGCAAGAGACCCAGTACTTC	NA	NA	TRBV29-1	TRBJ2-5
CASRRGQGRNEQFF	TGTGCCAGCAGGAGGGGACAGGGACGGAATGAGCAGTTCTTC	once	TRBD1	TRBV6-5	TRBJ2-1
CASSDPTSGGRETQYF	TGCGCCAGCAGTGACCCGACTAGCGGGGGTCGGGAGACCCAGTACTTC	NA	TRBD2	TRBV10-1	TRBJ2-5
CASSVGYQETQYF	TGTGCCAGTAGTGTCGGTTACCAAGAGACCCAGTACTTC	NA	NA	TRBV19	TRBJ2-5
CASSLQGADTQYF	TGCGCCAGCAGCCTACAGGGCGCAGATACGCAGTATTTT	NA	NA	TRBV4-1	TRBJ2-3
CSVAWRGIETQYF	TGCAGCGTTGCGTGGCGGGGGATAGAGACCCAGTACTTC	NA	TRBD2	TRBV29-1	TRBJ2-5